This TCR beta chain was sequenced in a study of T cell changes during pregnancy in multiple sclerosis. Clones were read by immunoSEQ multiplex PCR, and TCRdb kept only the in-frame ones, dropping some. The profile shows some 79,000 clones, just over 90% of them singletons. In germline, CDR1 is MNHEY, CDR2 SMNVEV (reference sequence). Germline trimming cut 6 bases from V and 9 bases from J; bases unmatched to any gene: 7. There are 13 residues in the CDR3. This receptor was obtained from a female donor with multiple sclerosis, enrolled in a pregnancy study. The rearrangement links TRBV27 to TRBJ2-1; TRBD2 aligns across 8 bases. The material was CD4+ T cells from peripheral blood mononuclear cells, obtained in the second trimester of pregnancy. This CDR3 reads CASSPGGPFEQFF. Written as DNA, the CDR3 is TGTGCCAGCAGCCCGGGAGGGCCCTTTGAGCAGTTCTTC.